This T cell receptor (beta chain) emerged from a study of identical twins. Points on this clonotype: The antigen remains unidentified.

Germline V lookup: CDR1 SNHLY, CDR2 FYNNEI. Between the trimmed V and J ends, which lost 6 bases and 5 bases, there was a span of 11 bases. The CDR3 length is 13 residues. General observations from the study: Conclusions rested on cross-sectional statistics rather than following the same donors. Researchers reported weaker excess twin sharing in beta out-of-frame sequences.

TCRdb reanalysed the 5' RACE reads using MiXCR and keeps one entry per CDR3 protein. The data hold approximately 700,000 distinct CDR3 sequences, with roughly 6% observed a single time. The origin of this receptor is a young man in good health. Material: naive T cells sorted from blood. The chain carries TRBV2 and TRBJ2-1, with a weak D call TRBD1 (5 bases). For the CDR3, the DNA is TGTGCCAGCAGCATCGACAGAGACAATGAGCAGTTCTTC. Translating gives CASSIDRDNEQFF.